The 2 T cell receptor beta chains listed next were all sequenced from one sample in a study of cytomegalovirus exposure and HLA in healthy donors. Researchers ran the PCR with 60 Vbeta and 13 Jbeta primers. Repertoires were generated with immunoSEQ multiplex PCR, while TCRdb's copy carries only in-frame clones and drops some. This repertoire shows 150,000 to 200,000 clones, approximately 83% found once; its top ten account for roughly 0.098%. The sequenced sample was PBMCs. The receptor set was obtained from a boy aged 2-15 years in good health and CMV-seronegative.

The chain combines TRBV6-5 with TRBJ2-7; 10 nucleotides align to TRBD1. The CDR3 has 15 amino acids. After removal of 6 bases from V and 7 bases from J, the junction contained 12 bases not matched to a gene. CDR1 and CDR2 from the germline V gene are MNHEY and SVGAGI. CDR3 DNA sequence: TGTGCCAGCAGCCGACAGGGGGCGCAAGCAGGGGAGCAGTACTTC. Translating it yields CASSRQGAQAGEQYF.

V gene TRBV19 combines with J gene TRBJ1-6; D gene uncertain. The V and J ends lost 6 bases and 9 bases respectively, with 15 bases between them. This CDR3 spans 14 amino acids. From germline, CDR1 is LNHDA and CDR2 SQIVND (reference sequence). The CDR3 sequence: CASRLHGRVSPLHF. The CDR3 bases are TGTGCCAGTAGGTTACATGGGAGGGTTTCACCCCTCCACTTT.